This TCR beta chain was recovered during a study of spatial heterogeneity in lung cancer. As for the study in general: Among detected sequences, beta-chain ones consistently exceeded alpha-chain ones in number.

Time point of the sample: sample taken at primary tumor resection. Whole RNA, which was extracted from tumor, nontumor lung tissue or frozen PBMC, was sequenced without any cell sorting. The sample holds many counts of this clonotype. TCRdb itself ran the 5' RACE reads through MiXCR, one entry per CDR3 protein. This table has about 50,000 distinct CDR3 sequences, 7.6% appearing once. The CDR3 length is 15 residues. Trimming removed 1 base at V and 0 bases at J, with 7 bases between. V is TRBV12-3 or TRBV12-4 and J is TRBJ1-5; D is undetermined. This sequence was found in a female donor with early-stage non-small cell lung cancer. The sequences come from PBMCs, collected at surgery. This CDR3 reads CASSLELNSNQPQHF. The CDR3 DNA follows: TGTGCCAGCAGTTTAGAGCTGAATAGCAATCAGCCCCAGCATTTT.